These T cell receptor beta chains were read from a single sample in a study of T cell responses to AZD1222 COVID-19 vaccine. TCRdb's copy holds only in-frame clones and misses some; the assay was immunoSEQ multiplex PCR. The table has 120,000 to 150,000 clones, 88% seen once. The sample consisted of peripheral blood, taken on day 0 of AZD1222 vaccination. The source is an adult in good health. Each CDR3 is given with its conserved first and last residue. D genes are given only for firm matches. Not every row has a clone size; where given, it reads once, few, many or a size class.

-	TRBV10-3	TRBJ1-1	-	TGTGCCATCAGTGAGTCGAGTGTCAGGGACACTGAAGCTTTCTTT	CAISESSVRDTEAFF
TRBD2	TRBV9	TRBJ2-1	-	TGTGCCAGCAGCCCGAGACTAGCGGGAAAAAATGAGCAGTTCTTC	CASSPRLAGKNEQFF
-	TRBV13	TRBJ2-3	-	TGTGCCAGCAGCCTCCAAGGTTGGGCGATTGGAGATACGCAGTATTTT	CASSLQGWAIGDTQYF
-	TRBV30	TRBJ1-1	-	TGTGCCTGGAGTGGCAATGAAGCTTTCTTT	CAWSGNEAFF
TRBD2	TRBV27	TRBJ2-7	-	TGTGCCAGCAGTAAAGGGACTACTTACGAGCAGTACTTC	CASSKGTTYEQYF
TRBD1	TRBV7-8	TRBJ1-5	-	TGTGCCAGCAGCTTACAGGGGGCAGATGTGCCCCAGCATTTT	CASSLQGADVPQHF
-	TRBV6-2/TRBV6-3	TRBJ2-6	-	TGTGCCAGCAGTTTCGATATGGAGGGGGCAGGGGTCCTGACTTTC	CASSFDMEGAGVLTF
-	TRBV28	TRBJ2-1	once	TGTGCCAGCATAATGGGGGGAGGAAAGAATGAGCAGTTCTTC	CASIMGGGKNEQFF
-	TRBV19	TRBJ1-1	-	TGTGCCAGTAGGCTCGAAGAACAGTATCCGAACACTGAAGCTTTCTTT	CASRLEEQYPNTEAFF
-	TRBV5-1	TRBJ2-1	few	TGCGCCAGCAGTCCAGGGTTAGGCAATGAGCAGTTCTTC	CASSPGLGNEQFF
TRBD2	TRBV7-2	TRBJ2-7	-	TGTGCCAGCAGCTTTAGCGGGGCTACCTACGAGCAGTACTTC	CASSFSGATYEQYF
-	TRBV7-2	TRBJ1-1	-	TGTGCCAGCAGCTCTCGGTTGGGTGCTGAAGCTTTCTTT	CASSSRLGAEAFF
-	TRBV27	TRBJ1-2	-	TGTGCCAGCAGTTTGGGGGGAGGCGATGGCTACACCTTC	CASSLGGGDGYTF
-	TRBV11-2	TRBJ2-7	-	TGTGCCAGCAGCAGCGGGACAGTAAGAGAGCAGTACTTC	CASSSGTVREQYF
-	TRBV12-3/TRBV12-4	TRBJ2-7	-	TGTGCCAGCAGTCGAGCCCTGACCGAGCAGTACTTC	CASSRALTEQYF
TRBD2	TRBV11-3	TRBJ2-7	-	TGTGCCAGCTCTGCGGGGGGCTACGAGCAGTACTTC	CASSAGGYEQYF
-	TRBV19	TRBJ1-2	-	TGTGCCAGTAGTATAAACCCAGGGCTGTATGGCTACACCTTC	CASSINPGLYGYTF
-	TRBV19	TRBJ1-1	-	TGTGCCAGTAGTGCCCACTCGGACACTGAAGCTTTCTTT	CASSAHSDTEAFF
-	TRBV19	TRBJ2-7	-	TGTGCCAGTAGTTCTCCACAGGGCTCCTACGAGCAGTACTTC	CASSSPQGSYEQYF
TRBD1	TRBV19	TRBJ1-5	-	TGTGCCAGTAGTATCCAGGGACAGGGTATCGGAGGCAATCAGCCCCAGCATTTT	CASSIQGQGIGGNQPQHF
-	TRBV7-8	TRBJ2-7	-	TGTGCCAGCAGCCGTAGATCAGCGGGACAGAGCTACGAGCAGTACTTC	CASSRRSAGQSYEQYF
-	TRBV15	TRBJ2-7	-	TGTGCCACCAGAATAGGGGGAGCCTCCTACGAGCAGTACTTC	CATRIGGASYEQYF
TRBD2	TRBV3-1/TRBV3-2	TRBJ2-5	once	TGTGCCAGCAGCCTGGGACTAGCGGAACAAGAGACCCAGTACTTC	CASSLGLAEQETQYF
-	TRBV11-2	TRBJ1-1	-	TGTGCCAGCAGCTTAGTCCGGTTGAACACTGAAGCTTTCTTT	CASSLVRLNTEAFF
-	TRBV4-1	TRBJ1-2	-	TGCGCCAGCAGCCCCCAAGAAGGGGTTAACTATGGCTACACCTTC	CASSPQEGVNYGYTF
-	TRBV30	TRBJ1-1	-	TGTGCCTGGAGTCCCCCTTCGAGCCGCGAAGCTTTCTTT	CAWSPPSSREAFF
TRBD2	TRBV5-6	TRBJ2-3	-	TGTGCCAGCAGCTTTGGGGGAGGGCCCTCAGATACGCAGTATTTT	CASSFGGGPSDTQYF
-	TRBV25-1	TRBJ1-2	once	TGTGCCAGCAGTGGGGGGGAGAAGGGCTACACCTTC	CASSGGEKGYTF
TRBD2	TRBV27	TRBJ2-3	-	TGTGCCAGCATCTCACGGAGCGGGAGAATAGATACGCAGTATTTT	CASISRSGRIDTQYF
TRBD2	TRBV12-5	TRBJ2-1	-	TGTGCTAGTGGGGAGGGACTAGCGGGACCCAATGAGCAGTTCTTC	CASGEGLAGPNEQFF
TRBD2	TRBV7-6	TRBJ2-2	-	TGTGCCAGCAGCTTAGGGACTAGCCCCGGGGAGCTGTTTTTT	CASSLGTSPGELFF
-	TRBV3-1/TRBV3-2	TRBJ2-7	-	TGTGCCAGCAGCCAGAGCGCGCTGGCTGAGCAGTACTTC	CASSQSALAEQYF
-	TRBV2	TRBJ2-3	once	TGTGCCAGCAGCGTAGACTGGCAAGCCACAGATACGCAGTATTTT	CASSVDWQATDTQYF
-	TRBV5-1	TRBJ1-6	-	TGCGCCAGCAGCTTGTCTGACAGGAACATGAATTCACCCCTCCACTTT	CASSLSDRNMNSPLHF
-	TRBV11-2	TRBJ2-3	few	TGTGCCAGCAGCTTAGCGTTCTCGGGAGTTAGGTCAGATACGCAGTATTTT	CASSLAFSGVRSDTQYF
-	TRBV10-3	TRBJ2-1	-	TGTGCCATCAGTGCCTCGTACAATGAGCAGTTCTTC	CAISASYNEQFF
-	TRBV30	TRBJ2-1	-	TGTGCCTGGAGTGTATCCTATGAGCAGTTCTTC	CAWSVSYEQFF
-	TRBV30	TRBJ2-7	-	TGTGCCTGGAGTGCTGGCTACGAGCAGTACTTC	CAWSAGYEQYF
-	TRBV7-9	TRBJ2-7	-	TGTGCCAGCAGCCCTATGGGCGCCCAGGCCTACGAGCAGTACTTC	CASSPMGAQAYEQYF
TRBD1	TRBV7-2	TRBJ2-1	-	TGTGCCAGCAGATCCAGGGGGACAGTCCTCAATGAGCAGTTCTTC	CASRSRGTVLNEQFF
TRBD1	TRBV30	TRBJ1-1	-	TGTGCCTGGAGTCCTTCTGTTCTCCTTAGGGCAGGGGGAGACACTGAAGCTTTCTTT	CAWSPSVLLRAGGDTEAFF
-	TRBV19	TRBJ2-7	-	TGTGCCAGTAGTATGAGTTCCCCTTCACAGGGCTACGAGCAGTACTTC	CASSMSSPSQGYEQYF
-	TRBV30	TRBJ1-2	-	TGTGCCTGGAGTCTTCCGCCCGGCTACACCTTC	CAWSLPPGYTF
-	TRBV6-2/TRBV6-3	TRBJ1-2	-	TGTGCCAGCAGTTCCACCCTTCGTAGGGAGCTTAACTATGGCTACACCTTC	CASSSTLRRELNYGYTF
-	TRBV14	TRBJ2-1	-	TGTGCCAGCAGCCAAGAGGTGGTCCCCTACAATGAGCAGTTCTTC	CASSQEVVPYNEQFF
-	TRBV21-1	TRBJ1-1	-	TGTGCCAGCAGCCTGAGACAGGGGGCGCGAATGAACACTGAAGCTTTCTTT	CASSLRQGARMNTEAFF
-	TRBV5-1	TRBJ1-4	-	TGCGCCAGCAGCTTCCTGGGACCAGAGGAAAAACTGTTTTTT	CASSFLGPEEKLFF
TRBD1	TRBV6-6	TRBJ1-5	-	TGTGCCAGCAGTGGGGACAGGCTCCAGCATTTT	CASSGDRLQHF
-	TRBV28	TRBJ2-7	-	TGTGCCAGCAGTTTGGGTCGGATCTCCTACGAGCAGTACTTC	CASSLGRISYEQYF
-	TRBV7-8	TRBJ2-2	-	TGTGCCAGCAGCTTAGTAGCGGCCGGGGAGCTGTTTTTT	CASSLVAAGELFF
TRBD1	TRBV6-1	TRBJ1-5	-	TGTGCCAGCAGTGAAACAGGGGTAAGCAATCAGCCCCAGCATTTT	CASSETGVSNQPQHF
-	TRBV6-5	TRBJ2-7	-	TGTGCCAGCACCAGGACACCCTCCTACGAGCAGTACTTC	CASTRTPSYEQYF